The sample holds one count of the clone carrying this T cell receptor (beta chain). Its target is not known. The sample belongs to a study of T cell responses to AZD1222 COVID-19 vaccine. Broader study findings: Spike regions recognized by vaccine-associated CD4 TCRs spanned the protein, led by 160-218 and 743-854. Epitopes outside B.1.351 and B.1.1.7 mutated regions reportedly drew nearly half of spike TCRs.

The CDR3 has 15 residues. Trimming at V came to 6 bases and at J to 3 bases, leaving 5 bases not matched to a gene. Germline assignment: CDR1 SNHLY and CDR2 FYNNEI. Sequencing was performed with immunoSEQ multiplex PCR; in TCRdb, only in-frame clones are kept and a portion is missing. The table shows 150,000 to 200,000 clones, with approximately 93% occurring only once. J is TRBJ2-1 and V is TRBV2; 10 bases match TRBD2. This material consisted of peripheral blood, taken on day 0 of AZD1222 vaccination. The receptor's source is an adult in good health. This CDR3 is CASSNLAGVYNEQFF. The CDR3 nucleotides read TGTGCCAGCAGCAATCTAGCGGGGGTCTACAATGAGCAGTTCTTC.